Below are 24 T cell receptor beta chains sequenced from a single sample in a study of neurological immune-mediated disorders. TCRdb passed the 5' RACE reads through MiXCR, listing each CDR3 protein once. The sample lists about 49,000 distinct CDR3 sequences; approximately 11% were seen once. Time point of the sample: longitudinal time-point 1 (baseline). Sequences were obtained from PBMCs. These receptors all come from a woman aged 40 to 49 in good health.

At least ten counts were recorded for this clonotype. V usage is TRBV7-2 and J usage is TRBJ2-1; no clear D gene. Deletions cut 5 bases from V and 3 bases from J, with 11 bases between. Germline assignment: CDR1 SGHTA and CDR2 FQGNSA. This CDR3 region has 14 residues. The CDR3 DNA follows: TGTGCCAGCAGCATTTATGGGCTCTACAATGAGCAGTTCTTC. It specifies CASSIYGLYNEQFF.

This clonotype has a count of ten or more. CDR3 DNA: TGTGCCAGCAGCCAAACCAACCGCGGCAACACCGGGGAGCTGTTTTTT. It codes for CASSQTNRGNTGELFF. This chain uses TRBV7-3 with TRBJ2-2; D unresolved. The length of the CDR3 is 16 residues. The V gene lost 5 bases and the J gene lost 2 bases, with 15 bases spanning the gap. In germline, CDR1 is SGHTA, CDR2 FQGTGA.

This clonotype was seen at least ten times. This chain joins TRBV10-3 and TRBJ2-3, with D unclear. CDR1 is ENHRY and CDR2 is SYGVKD in the germline V gene. Between the trimmed V and J ends, which lost 7 bases and 2 bases, there was a span of 7 bases. The length of the CDR3 is 12 residues. CDR3: CAIKPNTDTQYF. The CDR3, as DNA: TGTGCCATCAAACCCAACACAGATACGCAGTATTTT.

This clonotype was detected a few times. A much more abundant neighbour one base away suggests this may be a read error. CDR3 amino acids: CASSSTGAGETKYF. The CDR3, as DNA: TGCGCCAGCAGCTCAACAGGGGCGGGAGAGACCAAGTACTTC. The genes are TRBV5-1 and TRBJ2-5; either TRBD1 or TRBD2 may fit D (7 bases each). Germline values: CDR1 SGHRS, CDR2 YFSETQ. The CDR3 is made up of 14 amino acids.

This clonotype was observed many times. The chain combines TRBV5-1 with TRBJ2-5; D uncertain. CDR1 is SGHRS and CDR2 is YFSETQ in the germline V gene. Deletions cut 2 bases from V and 5 bases from J, with 7 bases between. This CDR3 is built from 12 residues. The CDR3 nucleotides are TGCGCCAGCAGCTTAATCCAGGAGACCCAGTACTTC. It specifies CASSLIQETQYF.

This clonotype was observed many times. This rearrangement joins TRBV2 to TRBJ1-5; 7 bases agree with TRBD1. Per germline, CDR1 SNHLY and CDR2 FYNNEI. There are 15 residues in the CDR3. With V trimmed by 8 bases and J by 4 bases, 11 bases remained unmatched. The DNA of the CDR3 is TGTGCCAGCGACCGCTGGCCAGGGGGGAATCAGCCCCAGCATTTT. Its protein product is CASDRWPGGNQPQHF. The full variable domain, with the rest looked up from reference TRBV2 and TRBJ1-5, is EPEVTQTPSHQVTQMGQEVILRCVPISNHLYFYWYRQILGQKVEFLVSFYNNEISEKSEIFDDQFSVERPDGSNFTLKIRSTKLEDSAMYFCASDRWPGGNQPQHFGDGTRLSIL.

This clonotype was detected ten times or more. A much larger clone differs from this one at a single base, so this may be a read error. The chain couples TRBV11-2 to TRBJ2-1; D not resolved. In germline, CDR1 is SGHAT, CDR2 FQNNGV. V was cut by 0 bases and J by 15 bases, with 15 bases left in between. The CDR3 spans 13 residues. The CDR3 coding sequence is TGTGCCAGCAGCTTAGATCTACGCCGAGGTGTGTTCTTC. Residues: CASSLDLRRGVFF.

In this sample, this clonotype turned up many times. This chain connects TRBV24-1 to TRBJ2-7; D not certain. The CDR3 totals 15 residues. The germline V and J ends were trimmed by 3 bases and 2 bases, with 13 bases remaining between them. Germline V lookup: CDR1 KGHDR, CDR2 SFDVKD. CDR3 coding DNA: TGTGCCACCAGTGATGCGGTGGCGGCTACCTACGAGCAGTACTTC. Its translation is CATSDAVAATYEQYF.

The chain uses TRBV6-5 and TRBJ2-7; unclear D gene. With 5 bases removed from V and 1 base from J, the gap between germline ends came to 21 bases. Germline lookup yields CDR1 MNHEY and CDR2 SVGAGI. The CDR3 runs to 17 residues. CDR3 in amino acids: CASSALDPRTISYEQYF. CDR3 nucleotides: TGTGCCAGCAGTGCCTTGGACCCGCGAACAATATCCTACGAGCAGTACTTC.

This clonotype was seen at least ten times. The V gene is TRBV5-1, the J gene TRBJ2-7; 9 bases fit TRBD1. The J segment lost 3 bases and the V segment lost 3 bases, leaving 4 bases of the junction unmatched. Per the germline V gene, CDR1 is SGHRS and CDR2 is YFSETQ. CDR3 length equals 14 residues. The CDR3 loop reads CASSSRTGVYEQYF. CDR3 DNA sequence: TGCGCCAGCAGCTCGCGGACAGGGGTCTACGAGCAGTACTTC.

On this clonotype itself: Its ends do not fully match the called genes, so a read error is possible. The J gene is TRBJ1-2, the V gene TRBV5-1; D remains unclear. The CDR3 runs 13 residues. Germline V lookup: CDR1 SGHRS, CDR2 YFSETQ. Written as DNA, the CDR3 is TGCGCCAGAAGCTTGGAGTGTGACTATGGCTACACCTTC. This gives the protein CARSLECDYGYTF.

This clonotype was observed many times. CDR3: CASSLEPNTEAFF. CDR3 nucleotides: TGTGCCAGCAGCCTCGAACCGAACACTGAAGCTTTCTTT. The chain couples TRBV5-5 to TRBJ1-1, with D hard to call. Germline-derived CDR1 and CDR2 are SGHKS and YYEKEE (reference sequence). Trimming took off 4 bases at V and 1 base at J, with 8 bases between the two ends. This CDR3 is built from 13 residues. The complete variable domain, with remaining parts taken from reference TRBV5-5 and TRBJ1-1, reads DAGVTQSPTHLIKTRGQQVTLRCSPISGHKSVSWYQQVLGQGPQFIFQYYEKEERGRGNFPDRFSARQFPNYSSELNVNALLLGDSALYLCASSLEPNTEAFFGQGTRLTVV.

In its sample, this clonotype was seen many times. The chain is built from TRBV5-1 and TRBJ2-3, with TRBD1 identical over 8 bases. Germline V gene sequence: CDR1 SGHRS, CDR2 YFSETQ. Trimming took 5 bases from V and 3 from J; bases not matched to a gene: 8. This CDR3 is built from 15 residues. As DNA, the CDR3 is TGCGCCAGCAGATGGCAGGGGGCTGAGACAGATACGCAGTATTTT. Its translation is CASRWQGAETDTQYF.

This clonotype was found many times. The chain has TRBV6-5 and TRBJ2-7, with D possibly matching TRBD1 (5 bases). Germline assignment: CDR1 MNHEY and CDR2 SVGAGI. The CDR3 is 15 amino acids. The V and J ends lost 0 bases and 6 bases respectively, with 15 bases between them. Written as DNA, the CDR3 is TGTGCCAGCAGTTACTCGTGGCAGGGTCAGAGCGAGCAGTACTTC. Residues: CASSYSWQGQSEQYF.

This clonotype has at least ten counts. The chain joins TRBV20-1 to TRBJ2-1; 8 positions match TRBD1. The CDR3 is 12 residues long. Germline loops: CDR1 DFQATT, CDR2 SNEGSKA (reference sequence). Written as DNA, the CDR3 is TGCAGCCGCCTCGGGACAGGTAGTGAGCAGTTCTTC. It codes for CSRLGTGSEQFF.

There are many counts of this clonotype. The genes are TRBV6-5 and TRBJ1-1; 9 nucleotides match TRBD1. The V gene's germline CDR1 is MNHEY and CDR2 SVGAGI. This CDR3 has 15 residues. Losses at the gene ends were 5 bases for V and 4 bases for J; bases not matched to a gene: 8. CDR3 region: CASSRRTGAFTEAFF. DNA of the CDR3: TGTGCCAGCAGTCGAAGGACAGGGGCTTTCACTGAAGCTTTCTTT.

In its sample, this clonotype was seen many times. The chain couples TRBV20-1 to TRBJ1-6; 7 nucleotides agree with TRBD1. The length of the CDR3 is 14 residues. From germline, CDR1 is DFQATT and CDR2 SNEGSKA (reference sequence). The ends lost 2 bases at V and 5 bases at J; junction bases unmatched: 3. The CDR3 protein is CSARSGQNNSPLHF. The CDR3 DNA reads TGCAGTGCTAGATCGGGACAGAATAATTCACCCCTCCACTTT.

This clonotype was recorded at least ten times. V usage is TRBV5-1 and J usage is TRBJ2-3; no definite D call. The CDR3 is 15 amino acids. The V gene's germline CDR1 is SGHRS and CDR2 YFSETQ. Trimming left V 0 bases short and J 0 bases short, with 8 bases between. CDR3 nucleotides: TGCGCCAGCAGCTTGGCACACCCTAGCACAGATACGCAGTATTTT. It codes for CASSLAHPSTDTQYF.

This clonotype was picked up many times. The CDR3 nucleotides are TGCAGTGCTTTGCCCTCTAACCAAGAGACCCAGTACTTC. Translating gives CSALPSNQETQYF. The rearrangement uses TRBV20-1 and TRBJ2-5, with unresolved D. The CDR3 sequence is 13 residues long. Trimming shortened V by 5 bases and J by 0 bases, and 10 bases separated the two germline ends. Germline CDR1 DFQATT, CDR2 SNEGSKA (reference sequence).

Many counts were recorded for this clonotype. The V call is TRBV15, the J call TRBJ1-3, with a possible D match to TRBD1 (6 bases). Germline lookup yields CDR1 LNHNV and CDR2 YYDKDF (reference sequence). This CDR3 is 18 amino acids long. V shed 0 bases and J shed 0 bases, with 15 bases lying between them. CDR3 residues: CATSREIRTGNSGNTIYF. The CDR3 coding sequence is TGTGCCACCAGCAGAGAGATCCGAACAGGGAACTCTGGAAACACCATATATTTT.

This clonotype was seen repeatedly, ten times or more. The V gene is TRBV7-2, the J gene TRBJ2-1, with 8 bases identical to TRBD2. Germline V CDR1 and CDR2: SGHTA, FQGNSA. The J segment lost 0 bases and the V segment lost 3 bases, leaving 7 bases of the junction unmatched. The CDR3 extends over 17 amino acids. The CDR3, as DNA: TGTGCCAGCAGCTTCGGTCTAGCGGGCAGCTCCTACAATGAGCAGTTCTTC. Amino acids: CASSFGLAGSSYNEQFF.

This clonotype is deemed medium-sized. The V call is TRBV5-5, the J call TRBJ2-5; 8 nucleotides match TRBD2. J was trimmed by 5 bases and V by 3 bases; bases with no gene match: 9. Germline V gives CDR1 SGHKS, CDR2 YYEKEE (reference sequence). The CDR3 consists of 15 residues. The CDR3 DNA sequence: TGTGCCAGCAGCTCGAACGGGAGGGCCTTGGAGACCCAGTACTTC. Protein: CASSSNGRALETQYF.

V is TRBV5-1 and J is TRBJ1-2; the match to TRBD1 covers 8 bases. The CDR3 is made up of 15 amino acids. V lost 0 bases to trimming and J lost 8 bases; unmatched junction nucleotides: 9. The germline V gene has CDR1 SGHRS and CDR2 YFSETQ. The CDR3 spells CASSLAGRGHEGYTF. As DNA, the CDR3 is TGCGCCAGCAGCTTGGCCGGCAGGGGGCACGAGGGCTACACCTTC.

This clonotype showed up many times. The genes are TRBV3-1 and TRBJ1-2; no firm D call. CDR1 is LGHDT and CDR2 is YNNKEL in the germline V gene (reference sequence). V was pared by 3 bases and J by 8 bases, with 7 bases between. CDR3 length equals 11 residues. CDR3 in amino acids: CASSQRSGYTF. CDR3 sequence (DNA): TGTGCCAGCAGCCAGCGGAGCGGCTACACCTTC.